The rows below give T cell receptor beta chains drawn from one sample of a study of shared clonotypes between healthy human individuals. This table comes from immunoSEQ multiplex PCR, and its TCRdb copy is limited to in-frame clones, with some not included. The sample includes about 2 million clones, roughly 94% of them seen just once. Sample: naive CD8+ T cells sorted from blood. The receptor source for this set is a man aged 18 to 35 in good health. The CDR3 runs from the conserved cysteine through the conserved F or W. The D gene is left open where the match is weak. The listing skips clone size in some rows; elsewhere it reads once, few, many or a size class.

TRBV6-1	NA	TRBJ1-1	NA	CASRWTTSEAFF	TGTGCCAGCAGGTGGACAACCTCTGAAGCTTTCTTT
TRBV5-6	NA	TRBJ2-7	NA	CASSFGVGEQYF	TGTGCCAGCAGCTTTGGGGTAGGTGAGCAGTACTTC
TRBV4-1	few	TRBJ1-3	NA	CASSQGNTIYF	TGCGCCAGCAGCCAAGGAAACACCATATATTTT
TRBV30	NA	TRBJ2-3	NA	CAWSVGLSTDTQYF	TGTGCCTGGAGCGTTGGTTTAAGCACAGATACGCAGTATTTT
TRBV5-4	NA	TRBJ2-7	NA	CASSLGDLYEQYF	TGTGCCAGCAGCTTGGGGGACCTCTACGAGCAGTACTTC
TRBV4-1	NA	TRBJ2-4	NA	CASSPRTVGIQYF	TGCGCCAGCAGCCCGCGGACAGTTGGCATTCAGTACTTC
TRBV6-5	NA	TRBJ1-1	NA	CASSWARNTEAFF	TGTGCCAGCAGTTGGGCCCGGAACACTGAAGCTTTCTTT
TRBV4-1	once	TRBJ2-7	NA	CASSPPVEYEQYF	TGCGCCAGCAGCCCCCCCGTGGAGTACGAGCAGTACTTC
TRBV2	few	TRBJ1-1	NA	CASSLAGTYLEAFF	TGTGCCAGCAGTCTCGCAGGGACTTATCTTGAAGCTTTCTTT
TRBV28	NA	TRBJ2-5	NA	CASSSPLPPGYQETQYF	TGTGCCAGCAGTTCCCCCCTTCCACCTGGGTACCAAGAGACCCAGTACTTC
TRBV5-6	once	TRBJ2-5	NA	CASSLVRGSNPHQETQYF	TGTGCCAGCAGCTTGGTCCGGGGTTCAAACCCGCATCAAGAGACCCAGTACTTC
TRBV5-1	NA	TRBJ2-1	NA	CASSAPRDGSYNEQFF	TGCGCCAGCAGCGCACCCCGGGACGGGTCCTACAATGAGCAGTTCTTC
TRBV19	once	TRBJ2-1	NA	CASSVGTLSYNEQFF	TGTGCCAGTAGTGTCGGGACACTCTCCTACAATGAGCAGTTCTTC
TRBV13	NA	TRBJ2-7	TRBD1	CASSSRQGADEQYF	TGTGCCAGCAGCTCCCGACAGGGGGCGGACGAGCAGTACTTC
TRBV4-1	NA	TRBJ1-5	TRBD1	CASSRPGQGGNQPQHF	TGCGCCAGCAGCCGCCCAGGACAGGGAGGAAATCAGCCCCAGCATTTT
TRBV2	NA	TRBJ2-1	TRBD2	CASSPGLAGSDEQFF	TGTGCCAGCAGTCCCGGACTAGCGGGATCTGATGAGCAGTTCTTC
TRBV7-2	once	TRBJ2-5	NA	CASRPDRYQETQYF	TGTGCCAGCAGGCCTGACAGGTACCAAGAGACCCAGTACTTC
TRBV10-3	NA	TRBJ1-5	NA	CAISESAGNQPQHF	TGTGCCATCAGTGAGTCGGCTGGCAATCAGCCCCAGCATTTT
TRBV27	NA	TRBJ2-3	NA	CASRGDTQYF	TGTGCCAGCCGGGGGGATACGCAGTATTTT
TRBV4-3	NA	TRBJ2-1	NA	CASSQGSGPRYNEQFF	TGCGCCAGCAGCCAAGGAAGCGGGCCCCGATACAATGAGCAGTTCTTC
TRBV9	NA	TRBJ2-5	NA	CASSVGGIETQYF	TGTGCCAGCAGCGTAGGAGGGATAGAGACCCAGTACTTC
TRBV5-4	NA	TRBJ2-7	NA	CASSSTATYEQYF	TGTGCCAGCAGCTCCACGGCAACCTACGAGCAGTACTTC
TRBV28	NA	TRBJ2-7	NA	CASSEGTAEQYF	TGTGCCAGCAGTGAGGGGACGGCCGAGCAGTACTTC
TRBV30	NA	TRBJ2-3	NA	CAWSLRGGGLTDTQYF	TGTGCCTGGAGTCTCCGGGGCGGGGGCCTCACAGATACGCAGTATTTT
TRBV4-1	NA	TRBJ2-7	NA	CASSRVRDYEQYF	TGCGCCAGCAGCCGGGTCCGGGACTACGAGCAGTACTTC
TRBV9	NA	TRBJ2-7	TRBD1	CASSVGGDGQGPNYEQYF	TGTGCCAGCAGCGTAGGGGGGGACGGACAGGGCCCCAACTACGAGCAGTACTTC